This T cell receptor (beta chain) was observed in a study of STAT5B mutations in CD4+ large granular lymphocyte leukemia. Study overall: Among healthy donors, a particular HLA allele went with more CDR3 'QG' motifs. Findings and limits, study-wide: CD4-sorted patient repertoires seemed more clonal than healthy CD4+ repertoires. Main leukemic clonotypes were patient-specific, but roughly 26% appeared at low frequency elsewhere.

Notes on this clone: Its antigen is still unknown.

Healthy controls were blood donor buffy coats. Trimming removed 4 bases at V and 2 bases at J, with 20 bases between. The CDR3 has 17 amino acids. Germline lookup yields CDR1 SQVTM and CDR2 ANQGSEA. The data were produced by immunoSEQ multiplex PCR, yet TCRdb's version contains in-frame clones alone and is incomplete. The sample has 25,000 to 35,000 clones, about 74% seen once. Specimen: CD4+ T cells from blood buffy coats. The TCR originated in a human donor in good health. The chain carries TRBV29-1 and TRBJ1-4; D gene unclear. The CDR3 sequence is CSVGLSFGSHTNEKLFF. The CDR3, as DNA: TGCAGCGTTGGTCTGTCTTTTGGCTCCCATACTAATGAAAAACTGTTTTTT.